This entry features one T cell receptor (beta chain) sequence. The antigen is unknown. Sequenced by immunoSEQ multiplex PCR; TCRdb stores in-frame clones only, minus some. In the table there are roughly 10,000 clones, 85% to 90% of which are singletons. This entry belongs to a study of PD-1 blockade in classical Hodgkin lymphoma. General study points: When set against healthy donors, newly diagnosed patients were reported to show lower baseline TCR diversity.

The CDR3 sequence is 17 residues long. The ends lost 0 bases at V and 3 bases at J; junction bases unmatched: 7. Germline lookup yields CDR1 SGHTA and CDR2 FQGNSA. Time point given: newly diagnosed, previously untreated cHL patient sample. Isolation of CD8+ T cells from thawed PBMCs used magnetic negative selection. This receptor was taken from a human donor with classical Hodgkin lymphoma. The specimen sequenced was CD8+ T cells from blood. The gene calls are TRBV7-2 and TRBJ2-3, with 9 nucleotides matching TRBD2. The DNA for the CDR3 is TGTGCCAGCAGCTTAGCGAGAGCGGGGGGCGCGACAGATACGCAGTATTTT. Translated: CASSLARAGGATDTQYF.